This T cell receptor beta chain stems from a study of spatial heterogeneity in lung cancer. Background on the study: Alpha-chain detections were consistently fewer than beta-chain detections among the sequences.

Overall study findings and caveats: TCRs found ubiquitously expanded in tumor appeared in blood more at resection than at follow-up.

Individual TCR cDNA molecules each bore their own unique molecular identifier. MiXCR was run by TCRdb on the 5' RACE reads, yielding one entry per CDR3 protein. This sample has about 12,000 distinct CDR3 sequences, with over 15% found just once. Regarding time point: sample taken at primary tumor resection. Extraction of whole RNA from tumor, nontumor lung or frozen PBMC preceded unsorted sequencing. Donors were fewer than 90 untreated early-stage non-small cell lung cancer patients. A word on this clonotype: The antigen is not known.

This TCR was sampled from a male donor with early-stage non-small cell lung cancer. This material consisted of PBMCs, taken at surgery.

The CDR3 reads CASPPRQYF. The DNA for the CDR3 is TGTGCCAGCCCTCCTAGGCAGTACTTC. The chain recombines TRBV28 with TRBJ2-7; no clear D. Trimming removed 8 bases from V and 9 bases from J, with 8 bases in between. The CDR3 runs to 9 residues. Germline CDR1 is MDHEN and CDR2 is SYDVKM.